The source of this T cell receptor (beta chain) is a study of shared clonotypes between healthy human individuals. Study overall: Contributing individuals were a couple of females and three males aged 18 to 49. CD4 naive and memory got three plates each, CD8 naive two, CD8 memory one. Study-level findings and limits: Clonotype sharing across a few donors was observed for about 5.2% of naive CD4 clonotypes. The generation probabilities recorded for non-shared clonotypes fell below those of clonotypes shared by all four donors.

The protocol was immunoSEQ multiplex PCR, while the TCRdb copy is restricted to in-frame clones and leaves out a portion. The table shows around 1.9 million clones, with just over 90% occurring only once. With regard to this clone: Its antigen is undetermined.

Naive CD8 cells comprised CD45RO-negative, CCR7-positively selected cells, excluding terminally differentiated effector memory CD45RA+ cells. V dropped 7 bases and J dropped 2; count of bases not matched to a gene: 11. The germline V gene has CDR1 SGHRS and CDR2 YFSETQ. The CDR3 contains 16 residues. The sequence derives from a man between 18 and 35 years old in good health. Some clones in this sample may be carry-over from other donors' samples. Input material: naive CD8+ T cells from PBMCs. The chain has TRBV5-1 and TRBJ2-5; 10 positions agree with TRBD2. The CDR3 sequence is CASRFLAGETQETQYF. For the CDR3, the DNA is TGCGCCAGCCGATTCCTAGCGGGGGAAACACAAGAGACCCAGTACTTC.